A single sample gave rise to the 29 T cell receptor beta chains below, sequenced in a study of CD4 and CD8 cells across lung adenocarcinoma regions. TCRdb independently ran MiXCR on the PCR reads; one entry per CDR3 protein. This repertoire shows approximately 9,600 distinct CDR3 sequences, 35% to 50% found once; its top ten account for approximately 16%. Sequencing was carried out using CD4+ T cells from the margin of a lung tumor. The receptors here all came from a female donor with lung adenocarcinoma. The CD4 and CD8 labels of this study may be unreliable.

The table lists this clonotype with many counts. The chain joins TRBV6-4 to TRBJ2-1; 13 bases fit TRBD2. CDR1 is MRHNA and CDR2 is SNTAGT in the germline V gene. This CDR3 spans 14 amino acids. J was trimmed by 9 bases and V by 2 bases; bases with no gene match: 1. CDR3: CASSDGTSGTEQFF. CDR3 DNA sequence: TGTGCCAGCAGTGACGGGACTAGCGGGACTGAGCAGTTCTTC.

The rearrangement uses TRBV6-5 and TRBJ2-1; 10 bases map to TRBD2. The CDR3 covers 14 residues. The germline V gene has CDR1 MNHEY and CDR2 SVGAGI. V trimming: 4 bases; J trimming: 10 bases; junction bases outside the gene matches: 7. The CDR3 bases are TGTGCCAGCAGTTCCCTAGCGGGAGAGGGAGAGCAGTTCTTC. Translated: CASSSLAGEGEQFF.

Worth noting for this clonotype: The junction departs from germline at one end; a sequencing error may be responsible. V usage is TRBV6-5 and J usage is TRBJ2-6; tentative D call: TRBD1 (6 bases). The CDR3 runs to 14 residues. Germline CDR1 is MNHEY and CDR2 is SVGAGI. The CDR3 spells CASSYGPGAGDLSF. DNA for the CDR3: TGTGCCAGCAGTTACGGTCCAGGGGCCGGCGACCTGTCTTTC.

The chain carries TRBV20-1 and TRBJ2-1; D not resolved. The CDR3 covers 11 residues. The germline CDR1 and CDR2 sequences are DFQATT and SNEGSKA (reference sequence). The germline V and J ends were trimmed by 0 bases and 9 bases, with 6 bases remaining between them. The chain's CDR3 is CSARDLSEQFF. The CDR3 DNA follows: TGCAGTGCTAGAGATCTCAGTGAGCAGTTCTTC.

This clonotype was observed a few times. The rearrangement uses TRBV4-1 and TRBJ2-7; 9 bases map to TRBD2. V shed 2 bases, J shed 6 bases, and the junction held 14 bases outside the gene matches. CDR1 is MGHRA and CDR2 is YSYEKL in the germline V gene. The length of the CDR3 is 17 residues. For the CDR3, the DNA is TGCGCCAGCAGCCAACCTCAGGGTGGTAGCGGGAGAGGCGAGCAGTACTTC. Translated, it gives CASSQPQGGSGRGEQYF.

The rearrangement uses TRBV6-1 and TRBJ2-2; 9 nucleotides agree with TRBD1. V gave up 3 bases and J gave up 5 bases; unmatched junction bases: 10. This CDR3 is 17 amino acids long. Per the germline V gene, CDR1 is MNHNS and CDR2 is SASEGT. The DNA of the CDR3 is TGTGCCAGCAGTGATCCACTCACAGGGGGCAGGACCGGGGAGCTGTTTTTT. Translation: CASSDPLTGGRTGELFF.

Concerning this clonotype itself: One end of the junction is discordant with germline, which a read error may explain. This chain joins TRBV6-1 and TRBJ2-3; D is perhaps TRBD2 (7 bases). CDR1 and CDR2 (germline): MNHNS, SASEGT. The CDR3 spans 20 residues. For the CDR3, the DNA is TGTGCCAGCAGTGAAGATGAGGCGGGGGTTGGGGGCCGTGGCAAAGATACGCAGTATTTC. Residues: CASSEDEAGVGGRGKDTQYF.

CDR3: CASRGPNRAKGTEAFF. The CDR3 DNA reads TGTGCCAGCAGGGGTCCTAACAGGGCAAAGGGCACTGAAGCTTTCTTT. The chain carries TRBV27 and TRBJ1-1, with a possible D match to TRBD1 (6 bases). V lost 6 bases and J 4 bases, leaving 21 bases between the germline ends. There are 16 residues in the CDR3. Germline V gene sequence: CDR1 MNHEY, CDR2 SMNVEV (reference sequence).

This clonotype is labeled as medium-sized. CDR3 residues: CASRTRQFNTGELFF. DNA of the CDR3: TGTGCCAGCAGGACTCGGCAGTTTAACACCGGGGAGCTGTTTTTT. This chain joins TRBV6-5 and TRBJ2-2; D ambiguous. Germline CDR1 is MNHEY and CDR2 is SVGAGI. V shed 6 bases and J shed 2 bases, with 13 bases lying between them. The CDR3 runs 15 residues.

The chain combines TRBV10-1 with TRBJ2-4, with TRBD2 as a possible D gene (5 bases). The length of the CDR3 is 10 residues. Trimming removed 6 bases at V and 16 bases at J, with 13 bases between. CDR1 and CDR2 from the germline V gene are WNHNN and SYGVQD (reference sequence). CDR3 coding DNA: TGCGCCAGCAGGGACTCGGAGTTTTACTTC. As protein: CASRDSEFYF.

Judged by abundance, this clonotype is medium-sized. V gene TRBV27 combines with J gene TRBJ2-5; D may be TRBD1 (6 bases). V was shortened by 8 bases and J by 2 bases, with 21 bases between the two germline ends. Germline CDR1 and CDR2: MNHEY and SMNVEV (reference sequence). This CDR3 has 16 residues. This CDR3 is CASGPIGTTLQETQYF. CDR3 coding DNA: TGTGCCAGCGGCCCGATAGGGACAACTTTACAAGAGACCCAGTACTTC.

Comment on this clonotype: This may be a read error, as it is one base from a much larger clone. This chain joins TRBV6-1 and TRBJ1-1, with D perhaps matching TRBD1 (5 bases). The CDR3 runs 13 residues. Germline loops: CDR1 MNHNS, CDR2 SASEGT. CDR3 DNA: TGTGCCAGCAGCCTGGGACCGAACACTGAAGCTTCCTTT. Translated, it gives CASSLGPNTEASF.

The chain uses TRBV6-5 and TRBJ2-3, with D perhaps matching TRBD1 or TRBD2 (6 bases each). The J call may be mistaken, given a closer DNA end match to TRBJ2-5. The CDR3 totals 17 residues. The germline CDR1 and CDR2 sequences are MNHEY and SVGAGI. CDR3 coding DNA: TGTGCCAGCAGTTTTCGGACTGGGGGGCAGTCGGCAGAGACCCAGTACTTC. Encoded protein: CASSFRTGGQSAETQYF.

About this clonotype itself: One junction end does not reproduce the germline sequence, and a read error may be involved. V and J are TRBV6-1 and TRBJ2-3; the D gene is possibly TRBD2 (6 bases). This CDR3 comprises 15 residues. In germline, CDR1 is MNHNS, CDR2 SASEGT. For the CDR3, the DNA is TGTGCCAGCCGATCGGGGAGGTCTGCCACAGACACGCAGTATTTC. It encodes CASRSGRSATDTQYF.

The chain carries TRBV6-1 and TRBJ2-2, with TRBD2 matching over 12 bases. V lost 6 bases to trimming and J lost 2 bases; unmatched junction nucleotides: 1. Germline V CDR1 and CDR2: MNHNS, SASEGT. The length of the CDR3 is 15 residues. CDR3 amino acids: CASSGLAGNTGELFF. The CDR3 bases are TGTGCCAGCAGCGGACTAGCGGGAAACACCGGGGAGCTGTTTTTT.

The V and J genes are TRBV4-1 and TRBJ2-1, with 9 nucleotides matching TRBD2. This CDR3 region has 16 residues. J was trimmed by 2 bases and V by 1 base; bases with no gene match: 3. Germline V gene data show CDR1 as MGHRA and CDR2 as YSYEKL. The CDR3, as DNA: TGCGCCAGCAGCCAAGGGGGACTAGCCCCCTACAATGAGCAGTTCTTC. This codes for CASSQGGLAPYNEQFF.

This clonotype was seen only a few times. The CDR3 DNA follows: TGTGCCAGCAGCGGGGGAACTTACTTCACAGATACGCAGTATTTT. Its protein product is CASSGGTYFTDTQYF. The chain has TRBV9 and TRBJ2-3; D is unresolved. CDR3 length: 15 residues. Trimming removed 3 bases at V and 2 bases at J, with 13 bases between. CDR1 and CDR2 from the germline V gene are SGDLS and YYNGEE.

The chain has TRBV6-1 and TRBJ2-1; TRBD1 or TRBD2 may be the D gene (5 bases each). V gave up 1 base and J gave up 13 bases, with 17 bases separating them. CDR3 length equals 14 residues. Germline assignment: CDR1 MNHNS and CDR2 SASEGT. This CDR3 is CASSEGGTLETQFF. In nucleotides, the CDR3 is TGTGCCAGCAGTGAAGGTGGGACCCTGGAGACCCAGTTCTTC.

By share of the sample, this clonotype is medium-sized. The chain has TRBV27 and TRBJ1-2; the D gene is possibly TRBD1 (6 bases). V dropped 7 bases and J dropped 7 bases, with 13 bases sitting between them. In germline, CDR1 is MNHEY, CDR2 SMNVEV (reference sequence). The CDR3 extends over 12 amino acids. The CDR3 region has the DNA TGTGCCAGCACCTCTTCAGGGGTTGGCTACACCTTC. Amino acid sequence: CASTSSGVGYTF.

This clonotype was counted once. The chain uses TRBV6-1 and TRBJ2-3; possible D gene TRBD1, 6 bases. Trimming shortened V by 1 base and J by 4 bases, and 9 bases separated the two germline ends. This CDR3 has 14 residues. Germline loops: CDR1 MNHNS, CDR2 SASEGT. The CDR3 DNA is TGTGCCAGCAGTGAAGGAACAGGGTCAGATACGCAGTATTTT. It specifies CASSEGTGSDTQYF.

The chain has TRBV6-5 and TRBJ2-5; the D gene could be TRBD1 or TRBD2 (6 bases each). This CDR3 region has 18 residues. Deletions cut 4 bases from V and 0 bases from J, with 21 bases between. From germline, CDR1 is MNHEY and CDR2 SVGAGI. The CDR3 DNA reads as TGTGCCAGCAGTTGTGCGGGGTATGGGGGCCGCGACCAAGAGACCCAGTACTTC. Encoded protein: CASSCAGYGGRDQETQYF.

Concerning this clonotype: This may be a read error: a much more frequent sequence differs by one nucleotide. The rearrangement links TRBV24-1 to TRBJ2-3; a possible D gene is TRBD1 (5 bases). The germline V and J ends were trimmed by 10 bases and 3 bases, with 16 bases remaining between them. This CDR3 comprises 14 residues. CDR1 and CDR2 (germline): KGHDR, SFDVKD. The CDR3 reads CATRDSGLTDTQYF. CDR3 in DNA: TGTGCCACACGAGACAGTGGTTTGACAGATACGCAGTATTTT.

The rearrangement links TRBV27 to TRBJ2-1; 10 bases fit TRBD1. The V gene's germline CDR1 is MNHEY and CDR2 SMNVEV (reference sequence). CDR3 length: 16 amino acids. The ends lost 6 bases at V and 2 bases at J; junction bases unmatched: 7. The CDR3 region has the DNA TGTGCCAGCAGGCGGACAGGGGGTCCGACCTACAATGAGCAGTTCTTC. Translating it yields CASRRTGGPTYNEQFF.

This clonotype was recorded at least ten times. The V call is TRBV27, the J call TRBJ2-1, with 10 bases aligning to TRBD1. In germline, CDR1 is MNHEY, CDR2 SMNVEV (reference sequence). V dropped 2 bases and J dropped 3; count of bases not matched to a gene: 10. The CDR3 sequence is 18 residues long. In nucleotides, the CDR3 is TGTGCCAGCAGTTTAGGGACAGGGGTTGAGCGGGACTACAATGAGCAGTTCTTC. It is translated as CASSLGTGVERDYNEQFF.

This clonotype was detected many times. The V and J genes are TRBV6-1 and TRBJ1-1, with D perhaps matching TRBD1 (6 bases). Germline V gene sequence: CDR1 MNHNS, CDR2 SASEGT. The ends were cut back, 7 bases at V and 7 bases at J, with 19 bases in the middle. This CDR3 spans 14 amino acids. CDR3 protein: CASKPGGAPGEAFF. In DNA form, the CDR3 reads TGTGCCAGCAAGCCCGGGGGGGCGCCCGGTGAAGCTTTCTTT.

The chain has TRBV10-3 and TRBJ1-6, with 7 bases lining up with TRBD1. Losses at the gene ends were 11 bases for V and 9 bases for J; bases not matched to a gene: 13. The CDR3 consists of 14 residues. Germline V gene sequence: CDR1 ENHRY, CDR2 SYGVKD. In nucleotides, the CDR3 is TGTGCCTCATACAAGGGGGCGCTTGGTTCACCCCTCCACTTT. Translation: CASYKGALGSPLHF.

This clonotype was detected a few times. V is TRBV11-3 and J is TRBJ2-3; D ambiguous. Germline V lookup: CDR1 SGHNT, CDR2 YENEEA. V lost 5 bases and J lost 4, with 7 bases in between. The CDR3 spans 12 residues. In DNA, the CDR3 is TGTGCCAGCAGCACCGGGCCAGATACGCAGTATTTT. This codes for CASSTGPDTQYF.

The gene calls are TRBV5-3 and TRBJ2-3; no firm D call. TRBV5-3 carries the ORF label, with uncertain function. V was cut by 4 bases and J by 3 bases, with 0 bases left in between. The CDR3 contains 10 residues. Here the CDR3 reads CARSTDTQYF. As DNA, the CDR3 is TGTGCCAGAAGCACAGATACGCAGTATTTT.

This clonotype was seen repeatedly, ten times or more. The chain couples TRBV6-1 to TRBJ1-1; TRBD1 aligns across 7 bases. V trimming: 8 bases; J trimming: 0 bases; junction bases outside the gene matches: 12. The germline V gene encodes CDR1 MNHNS and CDR2 SASEGT. This CDR3 is built from 16 residues. CDR3 bases: TGTGCCAGCGGGGACAGTGGGTTTGAAGTGAACACTGAAGCTTTCTTT. Translated: CASGDSGFEVNTEAFF.